This entry is about one T cell receptor (beta chain). The J segment lost 3 bases and the V segment lost 1 base, leaving 1 base of the junction unmatched. CDR1 is GTSNPN, CDR2 SVGIG, per germline (reference sequence). The CDR3 covers 14 residues. The source of the sample is a study of blood T cell repertoires in COVID-19. Across the study: PBMCs, B-cell-depleted T cells, or T cells were the source of the cDNA or gDNA that made up the material.

Authors' analysis steps: Reference gene primer amplification gave estimated nucleated cell counts. The data were produced by immunoSEQ multiplex PCR, yet TCRdb's version contains in-frame clones alone and is incomplete. V, J and clone size are taken as reported in that table, and D and trimming were inferred from the DNA itself. The sample yields about 170,000 clones, roughly nine tenths seen once. Patients at the Seattle site were enrolled during active infection and followed longitudinally. The TCR was taken from a woman aged 60-70 years with COVID-19, enrolled during active disease. The gene calls are TRBV30 and TRBJ2-2, with 8 nucleotides matching TRBD1. Sequenced: peripheral blood. CDR3 loop: CAWSAGGDTGELFF. The CDR3 DNA sequence: TGTGCCTGGAGTGCAGGGGGCGACACCGGGGAGCTGTTTTTT.